This T cell receptor beta chain was profiled in a study of blood T cells in healthy people across ages. Notes on the study in general: PBMCs that were unsorted prevented a conclusive naive versus antigen-experienced comparison.

Germline CDR1 is SGHTA and CDR2 is FQGNSA. Unmatched junction bases numbered 6, after V lost 1 base and J lost 7 bases. The CDR3 extends over 15 amino acids. PCR was performed a second time for 7 to 11 cycles using a sample-barcoded 5' primer and a J-beta primer mix. TCRdb re-analysed the 5' RACE reads in MiXCR, keeping a single row per CDR3 protein. This sample carries 700,000 to 800,000 distinct CDR3 sequences, around 40% of them seen once, and the ten largest clones take 20%. This clonotype was seen only a few times. The target antigen is unknown. Source material: blood. This receptor was identified in a woman aged 55-75 years in good health. The chain links TRBV7-2 to TRBJ1-4; 7 bases line up with TRBD1. CDR3 sequence reads: CASSLGDRVAEKLFF. The CDR3 DNA follows: TGTGCCAGCAGCTTAGGAGACAGGGTGGCTGAAAAACTGTTTTTT.